What follows is one TCR beta chain and its context. The antigen is unknown. The CDR3 covers 14 residues. The ends were cut back, 4 bases at V and 5 bases at J, with 12 bases in the middle. CDR1 and CDR2 (germline): SGHVS, FQNEAQ. The data were obtained in a study of tumor-infiltrating lymphocytes in primary liver carcinoma. The study extracted blood RNA from unsorted whole blood and also extracted germline DNA. Those patients suffered from chronic HBV infection and were treatment-naive. Approximately 3.8 milliliters of peripheral blood were drawn preoperatively. Study observations and caveats: Tumor samples exhibited a significantly greater top-250-clone fraction than blood samples (p = 0.039).

From approximately 530 ng of total RNA, TCR beta-specific cDNA was reverse-transcribed using a constant-region primer. Library construction for TCR beta comprised three nested multiplex PCR rounds performed with slightly modified ARM-PCR. TRBV1-TRBV30 forward primers paired with a C-beta reverse primer were used in the first two PCR rounds, which ran roughly 9 cycles each. TCRdb reprocessed the multiplex PCR reads via MiXCR and lists one record per CDR3 protein. The repertoire includes about 300,000 distinct CDR3 sequences, 60% to 80% of them detected once, and roughly 9% sits in the top ten. The sequence came from a man aged 40-49 years with primary liver carcinoma and hepatitis B virus infection. V gene TRBV7-8 combines with J gene TRBJ1-5; the D is unclear. Sequenced: peripheral blood. This chain's CDR3 is CASSSDPRDQPQHF. Here the CDR3 DNA reads TGTGCCAGCAGCTCGGATCCGAGAGATCAGCCCCAGCATTTT. The full variable domain, its missing parts supplied by reference TRBV7-8 and TRBJ1-5, is GAGVSQSPRYKVAKRGQDVALRCDPISGHVSLFWYQQALGQGPEFLTYFQNEAQLDKSGLPSDRFFAERPEGSVSTLKIQRTQQEDSAVYLCASSSDPRDQPQHFGDGTRLSIL.